Each of the 18 T cell receptor beta chains below was sequenced from the same sample in a study of blood T cell repertoires in COVID-19. The repertoire was sequenced with immunoSEQ multiplex PCR; TCRdb's copy has only in-frame clones and lacks some. Among about 190,000 clones, less than 90% were seen once, and the ten largest hold 1.1%. Sequenced input: peripheral blood. These receptors all come from a man aged 25 to 40 with acute or convalescent COVID-19.

V gene TRBV10-3 combines with J gene TRBJ2-5; 7 bases are a match to TRBD1. The CDR3 is 13 amino acids. Germline trimming cut 5 bases from V and 2 bases from J; bases unmatched to any gene: 2. In germline, CDR1 is ENHRY, CDR2 SYGVKD. The CDR3 here is CAISKGQQETQYF. CDR3 nucleotides: TGTGCCATCAGTAAGGGACAGCAAGAGACCCAGTACTTC.

V gene TRBV14 combines with J gene TRBJ2-1; perhaps TRBD2 as D (6 bases). V was cut by 0 bases and J by 1 base, with 19 bases left in between. Looked up from germline, CDR1 is SGHDN and CDR2 is FVKESK. The CDR3 consists of 19 residues. The CDR3 DNA sequence: TGTGCCAGCAGCCAAGAGGTGGGGCTAGCGCTGTCGTCCTACAATGAGCAGTTCTTC. Protein: CASSQEVGLALSSYNEQFF.

This chain joins TRBV5-1 and TRBJ2-7; 7 bases map to TRBD1. Germline CDR1 and CDR2: SGHRS and YFSETQ. V lost 0 bases, J lost 2 bases, and 2 bases stayed unmatched. The CDR3 sequence is 14 residues long. CDR3 in DNA: TGCGCCAGCAGCTTGGGACAGGGACCCTACGAGCAGTACTTC. Its translation: CASSLGQGPYEQYF.

This sequence joins TRBV3-1 (or the pseudogene TRBV3-2) and TRBJ1-5; 9 nucleotides align to TRBD1. Losses at the gene ends were 1 base for V and 5 bases for J; bases not matched to a gene: 3. Per germline, CDR1 LGHDT and CDR2 YNNKEL (reference sequence). The CDR3 extends over 15 amino acids. The DNA of the CDR3 is TGTGCCAGCAGCCAAGGGGACAGGGTGGATCAGCCCCAGCATTTT. Translating gives CASSQGDRVDQPQHF.

The chain couples TRBV14 to TRBJ1-6; D not certain. Germline CDR1 and CDR2: SGHDN and FVKESK. This CDR3 comprises 13 residues. V lost 0 bases to trimming and J lost 10 bases, with 7 bases between them. CDR3 sequence reads: CASSQDLGSPLHF. The CDR3 DNA reads TGTGCCAGCAGCCAAGATCTCGGGTCACCCCTCCACTTT.

This chain joins TRBV5-4 and TRBJ2-5, with TRBD2 matching 9 bases. Germline V gives CDR1 SGHNT, CDR2 YYREEE (reference sequence). The ends lost 0 bases at V and 0 bases at J; junction bases unmatched: 6. This CDR3 comprises 17 residues. The CDR3 is CASSLAPTSGYQETQYF. The CDR3 bases are TGTGCCAGCAGCTTGGCCCCAACTAGCGGGTACCAAGAGACCCAGTACTTC.

In this sample, this clone turned up once. The genes are TRBV30 and TRBJ2-7, with no clear D. Trimming left V 2 bases short and J 1 base short, with 12 bases between. Germline values: CDR1 GTSNPN, CDR2 SVGIG (reference sequence). This CDR3 contains 14 residues. CDR3 coding DNA: TGTGCCTGGAGTACCGGGTCTCCTTCCTACGAGCAGTACTTC. Translated, it gives CAWSTGSPSYEQYF. Together with reference TRBV30 and TRBJ2-7, the CDR3 gives the full variable domain: SQTIHQWPATLVQPVGSPLSLECTVEGTSNPNLYWYRQAAGRGLQLLFYSVGIGQISSEVPQNLSASRPQDRQFILSSKKLLLSDSGFYLCAWSTGSPSYEQYFGPGTRLTVT.

This clone was detected only once. V is TRBV7-9 and J is TRBJ1-1, with a possible D match to TRBD1 (5 bases). The CDR3 totals 14 residues. Germline loops: CDR1 SEHNR, CDR2 FQNEAQ (reference sequence). V was pared by 0 bases and J by 3 bases, with 8 bases between. The CDR3 loop is CASSLAGADTEAFF. CDR3 DNA sequence: TGTGCCAGCAGCTTAGCAGGGGCTGACACTGAAGCTTTCTTT. The complete variable domain, with remaining parts taken from reference TRBV7-9 and TRBJ1-1, reads DTGVSQNPRHKITKRGQNVTFRCDPISEHNRLYWYRQTLGQGPEFLTYFQNEAQLEKSRLLSDRFSAERPKGSFSTLEIQRTEQGDSAMYLCASSLAGADTEAFFGQGTRLTVV.

A single count supports this clone. The chain uses TRBV28 and TRBJ2-1; TRBD2 agrees at 14 bases. Trimming at V came to 6 bases and at J to 10 bases, leaving 8 bases not matched to a gene. The CDR3 covers 15 residues. Germline V gives CDR1 MDHEN, CDR2 SYDVKM. CDR3 amino acids: CASRSTSGGALEQFF. The CDR3 DNA sequence: TGTGCCAGCAGGTCGACTAGCGGGGGGGCCCTCGAGCAGTTCTTC.

This chain connects TRBV28 to TRBJ2-2; 9 bases fit TRBD1. The trim removed 6 bases at V and 5 bases at J, leaving 7 bases unmatched. CDR3 length equals 15 residues. CDR1 and CDR2 (germline): MDHEN, SYDVKM. CDR3 in DNA: TGTGCCAGCAGGAGACAGGGGGATTGGACCGGGGAGCTGTTTTTT. It encodes CASRRQGDWTGELFF.

The chain recombines TRBV5-1 with TRBJ2-1; no definite D call. The CDR3 runs to 13 residues. Germline-derived CDR1 and CDR2 are SGHRS and YFSETQ. Trimming pared 0 bases from V and 8 bases from J, leaving 9 bases between. The DNA for the CDR3 is TGCGCCAGCAGCTTGGGCCCCCAGGATGAGCAGTTCTTC. Protein product: CASSLGPQDEQFF. Drawing the rest from reference TRBV5-1 and TRBJ2-1, the complete variable domain is KAGVTQTPRYLIKTRGQQVTLSCSPISGHRSVSWYQQTPGQGLQFLFEYFSETQRNKGNFPGRFSGRQFSNSRSEMNVSTLELGDSALYLCASSLGPQDEQFFGPGTRLTVL.

This chain uses TRBV4-1 with TRBJ2-7, with D maybe TRBD2 (6 bases). The CDR3 is made up of 15 amino acids. The V end lost 0 bases, the J end lost 6 bases, and 15 bases lay between the germline ends. From germline, CDR1 is MGHRA and CDR2 YSYEKL. CDR3 in DNA: TGCGCCAGCAGCCAAGATAGCGTTGCGGGACGCGAGCAGTACTTC. This codes for CASSQDSVAGREQYF.

The CDR3 reads CASSGGTHKGEKLFF. The CDR3 DNA sequence: TGCGCCAGCAGCGGCGGGACGCACAAAGGGGAAAAACTGTTTTTT. This chain uses TRBV5-1 with TRBJ1-4, with D perhaps matching TRBD1 (5 bases). Trimming shortened V by 4 bases and J by 8 bases, and 18 bases separated the two germline ends. The germline gives CDR1 SGHRS, CDR2 YFSETQ. This CDR3 spans 15 amino acids.

This chain joins TRBV2 and TRBJ1-5; D possibly corresponds to TRBD1 (5 bases). The germline V gene encodes CDR1 SNHLY and CDR2 FYNNEI. There are 14 residues in the CDR3. Trimming shortened V by 8 bases and J by 4 bases, and 15 bases separated the two germline ends. CDR3 in DNA: TGTGCCAGCCAAAAGACGGGGGTGAATCAGCCCCAGCATTTT. Residues: CASQKTGVNQPQHF.

This rearrangement joins TRBV3-1 (or the pseudogene TRBV3-2) to TRBJ2-1; D is perhaps TRBD2 (6 bases). Germline lookup yields CDR1 LGHDT and CDR2 YNNKEL (reference sequence). The V gene lost 4 bases and the J gene lost 2 bases, with 9 bases spanning the gap. This CDR3 contains 14 residues. The CDR3 coding sequence is TGTGCCAGCAGCCTGGGGACTGCCTACAATGAGCAGTTCTTC. Residues: CASSLGTAYNEQFF.

This clone is a singleton in its sample. V usage is TRBV24-1 and J usage is TRBJ1-5, with D perhaps TRBD1 (6 bases). V was trimmed by 6 bases and J by 6 bases, leaving 11 bases between them. In germline, CDR1 is KGHDR, CDR2 SFDVKD. The CDR3 loop spans 13 amino acids. The CDR3 region has the DNA TGTGCCACCAGTCAGGGGAGGGCTCAGCCCCAGCATTTT. It codes for CATSQGRAQPQHF.

V is TRBV30 and J is TRBJ1-5; 8 nucleotides line up with TRBD1. CDR1 is GTSNPN, CDR2 SVGIG, per germline (reference sequence). CDR3 length: 14 amino acids. V was pared by 4 bases and J by 5 bases, with 7 bases of the junction left unmatched. The CDR3 is CAWTRQGSDQPQHF. Written as DNA, the CDR3 is TGTGCCTGGACGAGACAGGGGAGCGATCAGCCCCAGCATTTT. The complete variable domain, with remaining parts taken from reference TRBV30 and TRBJ1-5, reads SQTIHQWPATLVQPVGSPLSLECTVEGTSNPNLYWYRQAAGRGLQLLFYSVGIGQISSEVPQNLSASRPQDRQFILSSKKLLLSDSGFYLCAWTRQGSDQPQHFGDGTRLSIL.

This chain joins TRBV28 and TRBJ2-1; 9 bases agree with TRBD2. J gave up 6 bases and V 5 bases, and 11 bases lay outside the gene matches. The CDR3 runs 16 residues. CDR1 is MDHEN and CDR2 is SYDVKM in the germline V gene. CDR3 nucleotides: TGTGCCAGCAGTGACCTCGGGCTAGCGGGACTCAATGAGCAGTTCTTC. Translated, it gives CASSDLGLAGLNEQFF.